The subject of this entry is one TCR beta chain. Its antigen remains undetermined. The sample holds no much larger clone one base away, and base qualities are not on file. This entry is derived from a study of T cell responses to AZD1222 COVID-19 vaccine (dated by TCRdb to the early 2020s). Background on the whole study: TCR sequencing covered 233 trial participants: around 210 given two doses of AZD1222 and 26 given two doses of MenACWY control vaccine. Trial participants were enrolled into age subgroups of 18-55, 56-69 and 70-plus years, which contained about 150, 28 and 57 TCR-sequenced participants, respectively.

Broad study findings and their caveats: Conclusions about previously exposed vaccinees are limited, since just a handful of AZD1222 recipients were seropositive for SARS-CoV-2 at baseline. CD4 TCRs associated with the vaccine covered the entire spike protein, and the dominant responses were in regions 160-218 and 743-854. In the small 56-69-year group, the increase in depth fell short of significance, most likely because of low power. Spike-specific TCR breadth and depth rose significantly after two AZD1222 doses compared with day 0 and with MenACWY recipients. Reportedly, close to half of the unique spike-specific TCRs recognized epitopes lying outside the regions that are mutated in the B.1.351 and B.1.1.7 variants. Because no day 14 peak-response samples were available, repertoires were characterized only after the peak T cell response. Most participants were white British and females outnumbered males, and the authors suggested that clonal diversity may have been underestimated.

The CDR3 regions of human TCRbeta chains were subjected to immunosequencing. Turning to the authors' computational methods: TCRs in the repertoires were compared against a reference library of SARS-CoV-2-specific TCRs that had been generated with the MIRA antigen-specificity platform. Breadth was defined as the fraction of unique TCRs that were SARS-CoV-2-associated. Depth was defined as the fraction of total T cells that were SARS-CoV-2-associated. Using the MIRA data, every spike-specific TCR was mapped to the spike region that the TCR reacted to and assigned to either a CD4 or a CD8 class. Log10-transformed breadth and depth values were compared by one-way ANOVA with Sidak's multiple comparisons tests. The immuneACCESS repertoire file appears here via TCRdb, limited to in-frame rearrangements. These files lack a portion of the clones; in checked studies, under half of the deficit traces to unresolved V genes, and the cause of the others is not known. Clonal size and the V and J genes are those of that table, whereas D and trimming came from the DNA. A total of some 150,000 clones appear in this sample, around 93% of them only once. The ten largest clonotypes hold roughly 3.5% of the sample.

As encoded in the germline V gene, CDR1 is MDHEN while CDR2 is SYDVKM. The CDR3 spans 19 residues, from the cysteine through the phenylalanine. Only the CDR3 DNA stays, 57 bases, in frame from base 1. Clipping removes 1 base from V and 0 bases from J, with 12 as the unmatched junction base count. The time point label for this specimen denotes: about 28 days (+/-7) after the second vaccine dose. AZD1222 recipients with second doses at about 4 weeks or about 12 weeks were pooled, because spike-specific TCR depth and breadth did not differ between schedules. Vaccinee samples were obtained from the UK trials COV001 and COV002, which included a single-blind randomized controlled phase 2/3 trial of AZD1222 (ChAdOx1 nCoV-19) in healthy adults. Trial participant PBMC samples were collected at day 0 and day 28 after the second dose for TCRbeta chain sequencing.

This receptor was identified in an adult who received the AZD1222 COVID-19 vaccine. This specimen consisted of peripheral blood, obtained 28 days after the second AZD1222 dose. The receptor chain draws on TRBV28 and TRBJ2-3, and TRBD2 aligns with 8 junction nucleotides. The bases are TGTGCCAGCAGTTTATTCGAACTAGCGGCGCTCCCAAGCACAGATACGCAGTATTTT. It specifies CASSLFELAALPSTDTQYF.